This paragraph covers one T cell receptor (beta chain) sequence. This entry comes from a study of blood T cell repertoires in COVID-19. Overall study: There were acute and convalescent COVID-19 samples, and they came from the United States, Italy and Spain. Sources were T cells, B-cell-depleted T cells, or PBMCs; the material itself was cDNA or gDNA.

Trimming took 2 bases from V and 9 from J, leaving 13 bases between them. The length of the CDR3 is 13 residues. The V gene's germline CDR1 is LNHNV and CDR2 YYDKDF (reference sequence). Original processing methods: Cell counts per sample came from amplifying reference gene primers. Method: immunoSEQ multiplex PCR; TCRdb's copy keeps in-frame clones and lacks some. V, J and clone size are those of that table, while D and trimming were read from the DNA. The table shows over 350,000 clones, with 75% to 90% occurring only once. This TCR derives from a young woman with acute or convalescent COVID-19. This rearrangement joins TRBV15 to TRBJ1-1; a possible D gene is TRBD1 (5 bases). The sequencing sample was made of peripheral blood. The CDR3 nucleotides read TGTGCCACCAGCAGACCGGACACTCTGAAAGCTTTCTTT. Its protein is CATSRPDTLKAFF.